One sample yielded the 22 T cell receptor beta chains listed below, sequenced in a study of metastatic and nonmetastatic thyroid tumors. Thyroid surgery was performed in patients who had received no treatment beforehand. With MiXCR, TCRdb reprocessed the PCR reads. The table shows 60,000 to 85,000 clones, with roughly a sixth occurring only once. The sample consisted of blood. The source is a female donor with papillary thyroid cancer or a benign thyroid nodule (not recorded which). Some clones in this sample may be carry-over from other donors' samples.

CDR3 sequence reads: CASSSLQGAEQYF. CDR3 nucleotide sequence: TGTGCCAGCAGCTCCTTACAGGGTGCCGAGCAGTACTTC. The gene calls are TRBV5-4 and TRBJ2-7; TRBD1 might be the D (6 bases). The V and J ends lost 3 bases and 6 bases respectively, with 13 bases between them. This CDR3 contains 13 residues. Per the germline V gene, CDR1 is SGHNT and CDR2 is YYREEE (reference sequence).

The sample holds a few counts of this clone. The rearrangement joins TRBV11-1 to TRBJ1-3; 7 positions match TRBD1. The germline gives CDR1 SGHAT, CDR2 FQDESV (reference sequence). V shed 2 bases and J 1 base; nucleotides not matched to a gene: 8. The CDR3 consists of 17 residues. CDR3 loop: CASSLITGVGSGNTIYF. The CDR3 DNA is TGTGCCAGCAGCTTAATAACAGGGGTAGGGTCTGGAAACACCATATATTTT.

This clone was seen many times. V is TRBV4-1 and J is TRBJ2-1; D may be TRBD2 (6 bases). Trimming removed 1 base at V and 9 bases at J, with 13 bases between. CDR3 size: 14 residues. The germline V gene encodes CDR1 MGHRA and CDR2 YSYEKL. CDR3 sequence reads: CASSQVSGAGEQFF. The CDR3 region has the DNA TGCGCCAGCAGCCAAGTTTCGGGAGCAGGTGAGCAGTTCTTC.

This clone has ten or more counts. The V and J genes are TRBV4-2 and TRBJ2-7, with D perhaps matching TRBD1 (6 bases). Looked up from germline, CDR1 is LGHNA and CDR2 is YNFKEQ. The CDR3 extends over 16 amino acids. Trimming shortened V by 0 bases and J by 3 bases, and 15 bases separated the two germline ends. CDR3 sequence (DNA): TGTGCCAGCAGCCAAGATGGTACAGGGACGCACTACGAGCAGTACTTC. Translated, it gives CASSQDGTGTHYEQYF.

This clone was found many times. This rearrangement joins TRBV20-1 to TRBJ2-7, with D possibly matching TRBD1 (6 bases). The V end lost 6 bases, the J end lost 5 bases, and 11 bases lay between the germline ends. Germline V gives CDR1 DFQATT, CDR2 SNEGSKA (reference sequence). The CDR3 extends over 11 amino acids. CDR3 coding DNA: TGCAGTGCGGCCCAGGGGAACGAGCAGTACTTC. Its protein is CSAAQGNEQYF.

Ten or more counts support this clone. The rearrangement joins TRBV11-1 to TRBJ1-1, with 8 nucleotides matching TRBD1. V shed 5 bases, J shed 1 base, and the junction held 9 bases outside the gene matches. This CDR3 is built from 16 residues. CDR1 SGHAT and CDR2 FQDESV come from the germline V gene (reference sequence). The CDR3 loop reads CASSPGGQGRNTEAFF. In DNA form, the CDR3 reads TGTGCCAGCAGCCCAGGAGGACAGGGACGGAACACTGAAGCTTTCTTT.

This clone was seen more than once but under ten times. A read error may produce the germline difference seen at one junction end. In the same sample, other DNA sequences code for this CDR3. The gene calls are TRBV28 and TRBJ2-7, with D perhaps being TRBD1 or TRBD2 (7 bases each). Germline CDR1 is MDHEN and CDR2 is SYDVKM. This CDR3 has 13 residues. The DNA of the CDR3 is TGCGCCAGCAGTTTAGGGACAGCGGGGGAGCAGTACTTC. It codes for CASSLGTAGEQYF.

The rearrangement uses TRBV4-2 and TRBJ1-1; D is unresolved. This CDR3 is 13 amino acids long. Germline assignment: CDR1 LGHNA and CDR2 YNFKEQ. Trimming removed 1 base at V and 5 bases at J, with 8 bases between. CDR3 in amino acids: CASSQGRQTEAFF. The CDR3 coding sequence is TGTGCCAGCAGCCAAGGTCGGCAAACTGAAGCTTTCTTT.

About this clone itself: This may be a read error: a much more frequent sequence differs by one nucleotide. Other DNA sequences from this sample encode an identical CDR3 as well. This chain uses TRBV4-1 with TRBJ1-1, with D possibly TRBD1 on 6 matching bases. The CDR3 contains 17 residues. Germline CDR1 MGHRA, CDR2 YSYEKL. The CDR3 is CASSQVLWGHLNTEAFF. The CDR3 region has the DNA TGCGCCAGCAGCCAAGTCCTATGGGGACATCTCAACACTGAAGCGTTCTTT.

This rearrangement joins TRBV30 to TRBJ1-2, with TRBD1 matching over 7 bases. CDR3 size: 17 residues. Germline CDR1 GTSNPN, CDR2 SVGIG (reference sequence). V was clipped by 1 base and J by 1 base; unmatched bases: 12. Here the CDR3 reads CAWSGDRAQSVNYGYTF. CDR3 in DNA: TGTGCCTGGAGTGGAGACAGGGCACAAAGCGTTAACTATGGCTACACCTTC. Based on the CDR3 plus reference TRBV30 and TRBJ1-2, the full variable domain is SQTIHQWPATLVQPVGSPLSLECTVEGTSNPNLYWYRQAAGRGLQLLFYSVGIGQISSEVPQNLSASRPQDRQFILSSKKLLLSDSGFYLCAWSGDRAQSVNYGYTFGSGTRLTVV.

This clone occurred many times. CDR3 nucleotides: TGTGCCAGCAGTCCTCTCAGCGGAGCCTACGAGCAGTACTTC. It yields the protein CASSPLSGAYEQYF. V usage is TRBV12-3 or TRBV12-4 and J usage is TRBJ2-7; tentatively, D is TRBD2 (5 bases). With 5 bases removed from V and 2 bases from J, the gap between germline ends came to 13 bases. The CDR3 runs 14 residues.

Regarding this clone: Other DNA sequences within the sample encode an identical CDR3. This chain joins TRBV20-1 and TRBJ2-1, with D perhaps TRBD2 (7 bases). Trimming cost V 0 bases and J 5 bases, with 26 bases left between them. The germline V gene has CDR1 DFQATT and CDR2 SNEGSKA (reference sequence). The CDR3 runs 19 residues. The CDR3 bases are TGCAGTGCTAGAGATAGGGGGGGTCATAGGCCAGATAAAAACAATGAGCAGTTCTTC. This codes for CSARDRGGHRPDKNNEQFF.

The rearrangement links TRBV11-1 to TRBJ2-1; no definite D call. CDR3 length: 10 amino acids. V lost 11 bases to trimming and J lost 10 bases, with 12 bases between them. The V gene's germline CDR1 is SGHAT and CDR2 FQDESV (reference sequence). CDR3 residues: CAVRLPEQFF. CDR3 nucleotide sequence: TGTGCCGTTCGACTTCCGGAGCAGTTCTTC.

This clone was observed at least ten times. This may stem from a read error, because a much larger clone lies one nucleotide away. The DNA for the CDR3 is TGTGCTAGTGGTTCTTTAATAGGGCAGGGGAATTCACCCCTCCACTTT. It translates to CASGSLIGQGNSPLHF. The gene calls are TRBV12-5 and TRBJ1-6; maybe TRBD1 (6 bases). V lost 4 bases, J lost 7 bases, and 17 bases lay in between. Germline-derived CDR1 and CDR2 are LGHNT and FRNRAP. CDR3 length: 16 amino acids.

The V and J genes are TRBV6-2 or TRBV6-3 and TRBJ2-5, with TRBD2 identical over 8 bases. The CDR3 length is 18 residues. Germline V lookup: CDR1 MNHEY, CDR2 SVGEGT. Trimming took 7 bases from V and 5 from J; bases not matched to a gene: 21. The CDR3 protein is CASKNTAIRSGRGETQYF. The DNA of the CDR3 is TGTGCCAGCAAAAACACCGCTATACGGAGCGGGAGAGGTGAGACCCAGTACTTC.

This clone was recorded at least ten times. This rearrangement joins TRBV27 to TRBJ1-1, with D hard to call. The CDR3 runs to 13 residues. CDR1 is MNHEY, CDR2 SMNVEV, per germline (reference sequence). V gave up 2 bases and J gave up 5 bases, with 9 bases separating them. Here the CDR3 DNA reads TGTGCCAGCAGTTTAAGGACCGAGACTGAAGCTTTCTTT. It is translated as CASSLRTETEAFF.

The J gene is TRBJ1-2, the V gene TRBV5-1; 9 bases are shared with TRBD1. V was clipped by 2 bases and J by 4 bases; unmatched bases: 9. CDR1 is SGHRS and CDR2 is YFSETQ in the germline V gene. CDR3 length equals 16 residues. CDR3 loop: CASSLPGQGTIYGYTF. The CDR3 DNA follows: TGCGCCAGCAGCTTACCTGGACAGGGGACTATCTATGGCTACACCTTC.

At least ten counts were recorded for this clone. Other DNA sequences in the sample encode the same CDR3. This chain joins TRBV6-1 and TRBJ2-5, with 14 bases fitting TRBD2. This CDR3 is 14 amino acids long. Trimming cost V 10 bases and J 4 bases; bases outside gene matches: 5. Germline V gene lookup returns CDR1 MNHNS and CDR2 SASEGT. The CDR3 is CATSGTSGRETQYF. CDR3 DNA sequence: TGTGCCACCTCCGGGACTAGCGGGAGAGAGACCCAGTACTTC.

V gene TRBV7-2 combines with J gene TRBJ2-7, with 7 bases that match TRBD2. The CDR3 contains 14 residues. Per the germline V gene, CDR1 is SGHTA and CDR2 is FQGNSA. J gave up 0 bases and V 5 bases, and 4 bases lay outside the gene matches. CDR3 coding DNA: TGTGCCAGCAGCCCGGGACTAACCTCCTACGAGCAGTACTTC. Translation gives CASSPGLTSYEQYF.

This clone was recorded many times. The chain is built from TRBV7-8 and TRBJ1-2; TRBD1 matches 7 bases. The CDR3 is 15 amino acids. With V trimmed by 4 bases and J by 8 bases, 13 bases remained unmatched. Looked up from germline, CDR1 is SGHVS and CDR2 is FQNEAQ. In DNA, the CDR3 is TGTGCCAGCAGCTCACCACGGACAGGAGCTGGAGGCTACACCTTC. It codes for CASSSPRTGAGGYTF.

About this clone itself: A much larger clone is a single base away; this may be a read error. This chain connects TRBV7-9 to TRBJ2-7; D unclear. Trimming took off 11 bases at V and 0 bases at J, with 11 bases between the two ends. CDR3 size: 12 residues. CDR1 and CDR2 (germline): SEHNR, FQNEAQ (reference sequence). CDR3 coding DNA: TGTGCCGGTAGTCAGGTCTCCTACGAGCAGTACTTC. Protein: CAGSQVSYEQYF.

This clone was seen at least ten times. CDR3 coding DNA: TGTGCCACCAGTCCAGGGCCCTCCTACGAGCAGTACTTC. This gives the protein CATSPGPSYEQYF. J is TRBJ2-7 and V is TRBV24-1; possible D gene TRBD1, 5 bases. Germline CDR1 KGHDR, CDR2 SFDVKD. Trimming left V 6 bases short and J 0 bases short, with 8 bases between. There are 13 residues in the CDR3.